Listed below are T cell receptor beta chains from one sample, sequenced in a study of blood T cell repertoires in COVID-19. Sequencing was performed with immunoSEQ multiplex PCR; in TCRdb, only in-frame clones are kept and a portion is missing. This table holds about 180,000 clones, 80% found once. Sample: PBMCs or T cells enriched from blood (not recorded which). These receptors came from a man in his sixties who had been exposed to COVID-19. Each CDR3 is given with its conserved first and last residue. D genes are given only for firm matches. Part of the rows lack a size; the others show once, few, many or a class for expanded clones.

j_gene: TRBJ1-5
d_gene: TRBD1
abundance: few
v_gene: TRBV29-1
CDR3nt: TGCAGCGTGAGTTCTGGACAGGGAAGGTCTCAGCCCCAGCATTTT
CDR3aa: CSVSSGQGRSQPQHF

j_gene: TRBJ2-3
d_gene: -
abundance: once
v_gene: TRBV2
CDR3nt: TGTGCCAGCAGCCCCAACAGGGTAGGGACAGATACGCAGTATTTT
CDR3aa: CASSPNRVGTDTQYF

j_gene: TRBJ2-1
d_gene: -
abundance: -
v_gene: TRBV7-9
CDR3nt: TGTGCCGGCGCCTTTTTAATTGGGCAGGCGAGCCACAATGAGCAGTTCTTC
CDR3aa: CAGAFLIGQASHNEQFF

j_gene: TRBJ2-7
d_gene: TRBD1
abundance: -
v_gene: TRBV27
CDR3nt: TGTGCCAGCAGGAAGAACGGACAGGGGCTCTCCTACGAGCAGTACTTC
CDR3aa: CASRKNGQGLSYEQYF

j_gene: TRBJ2-3
d_gene: TRBD2
abundance: -
v_gene: TRBV15
CDR3nt: TGTGCCACCAGCAGAGATCGGACTAGCTTGTCGGATACGCAGTATTTT
CDR3aa: CATSRDRTSLSDTQYF

j_gene: TRBJ1-5
d_gene: -
abundance: few
v_gene: TRBV9
CDR3nt: TGTGCCAGCAGCGTAGCCGGCGGGGACGGACAGCCCCAGCATTTT
CDR3aa: CASSVAGGDGQPQHF

j_gene: TRBJ2-7
d_gene: -
abundance: few
v_gene: TRBV7-3
CDR3nt: TGTGCCAGCAGCTTAGAAGCGGCCGGAGGCGAGCAGTACTTC
CDR3aa: CASSLEAAGGEQYF

j_gene: TRBJ2-3
d_gene: TRBD2
abundance: -
v_gene: TRBV19
CDR3nt: TGTGCCAGTAGTTTGACTAGCGGGAGTCCCGTAACTAGCACAGATACGCAGTATTTT
CDR3aa: CASSLTSGSPVTSTDTQYF

j_gene: TRBJ1-5
d_gene: TRBD1
abundance: -
v_gene: TRBV24-1
CDR3nt: TGTGCCACTCGAGGGACAGGGGATCAGCCCCAGCATTTT
CDR3aa: CATRGTGDQPQHF

j_gene: TRBJ1-1
d_gene: TRBD1
abundance: -
v_gene: TRBV9
CDR3nt: TGTGCCAGCAGCGAGACCGGGACAGACACTGAAGCTTTCTTT
CDR3aa: CASSETGTDTEAFF

j_gene: TRBJ1-2
d_gene: -
abundance: -
v_gene: TRBV29-1
CDR3nt: TGCAGCACCGAAGCCGCGAGGGGGGGCGGCTACACCTTC
CDR3aa: CSTEAARGGGYTF

j_gene: TRBJ2-1
d_gene: -
abundance: -
v_gene: TRBV5-4
CDR3nt: TGTGCCAGCACCCCGGGGGGCAGGGTACCCCACTACAATGAGCAGTTCTTC
CDR3aa: CASTPGGRVPHYNEQFF

j_gene: TRBJ1-1
d_gene: -
abundance: -
v_gene: TRBV7-3
CDR3nt: TGTGCCAGCAGCTTAATCCGGGGATCTGAAGCTTTCTTT
CDR3aa: CASSLIRGSEAFF

j_gene: TRBJ2-6
d_gene: TRBD1
abundance: few
v_gene: TRBV7-8
CDR3nt: TGTGCCAGCAGCTTAGAATGGACAGGGCGGTCTGGGGCCAACGTCCTGACTTTC
CDR3aa: CASSLEWTGRSGANVLTF

j_gene: TRBJ2-3
d_gene: -
abundance: medium-sized
v_gene: TRBV7-2
CDR3nt: TGTGCCAGCAGCCGCGGGACAGCAGATACGCAGTATTTT
CDR3aa: CASSRGTADTQYF

j_gene: TRBJ2-7
d_gene: -
abundance: -
v_gene: TRBV11-2
CDR3nt: TGTGCCAGCAGCTTAAGGCAGGACTACGAGCAGTACTTC
CDR3aa: CASSLRQDYEQYF

j_gene: TRBJ2-7
d_gene: -
abundance: -
v_gene: TRBV7-8
CDR3nt: TGTGCCAGCAGCTTAGGGGAGGGGGGCAACTACGAGCAGTACTTC
CDR3aa: CASSLGEGGNYEQYF

j_gene: TRBJ2-4
d_gene: TRBD2
abundance: -
v_gene: TRBV27
CDR3nt: TGTGCCAGCAGTTTTGGGGGGGTAGCCAAAAACATTCAGTACTTC
CDR3aa: CASSFGGVAKNIQYF

j_gene: TRBJ2-7
d_gene: TRBD2
abundance: -
v_gene: TRBV28
CDR3nt: TGTGCCAGCAGCAAATATAGCGGGAGCTCCTACGAGCAGTACTTC
CDR3aa: CASSKYSGSSYEQYF

j_gene: TRBJ2-3
d_gene: TRBD1
abundance: -
v_gene: TRBV7-2
CDR3nt: TGTGCCAGCAGCTTAGTAGGGGGGAGACAGGGGCCAGATACGCAGTATTTT
CDR3aa: CASSLVGGRQGPDTQYF

j_gene: TRBJ2-5
d_gene: -
abundance: -
v_gene: TRBV6-2/TRBV6-3
CDR3nt: TGTGCCAGCAGTTACCGGGCGGGGGAGACCCAGTACTTC
CDR3aa: CASSYRAGETQYF

j_gene: TRBJ1-1
d_gene: TRBD1
abundance: -
v_gene: TRBV10-2
CDR3nt: TGCGCCAGCACCCCGCTAAAGACAGGGGGCACTGAAGCTTTCTTT
CDR3aa: CASTPLKTGGTEAFF

j_gene: TRBJ2-2
d_gene: TRBD2
abundance: -
v_gene: TRBV7-2
CDR3nt: TGTGCCAGCAGCTCCCCCCTTGTGGGCGGGAGTCACGCCGGGGAGCTGTTTTTT
CDR3aa: CASSSPLVGGSHAGELFF

j_gene: TRBJ1-5
d_gene: TRBD1
abundance: -
v_gene: TRBV30
CDR3nt: TGTGCCTGGCAAGGGACAGCGCGAGCTTATAGCAATCAGCCCCAGCATTTT
CDR3aa: CAWQGTARAYSNQPQHF

j_gene: TRBJ2-5
d_gene: -
abundance: -
v_gene: TRBV5-4
CDR3nt: TGTGCCAGCAGCTTGGCTGGGGACACGGACAGCTGGGACCAAGAGACCCAGTACTTC
CDR3aa: CASSLAGDTDSWDQETQYF

j_gene: TRBJ1-5
d_gene: TRBD1
abundance: few
v_gene: TRBV15
CDR3nt: TGTGCCACCAGCAGATTTGGGACAGGGGGTAATCAGCCCCAGCATTTT
CDR3aa: CATSRFGTGGNQPQHF

j_gene: TRBJ2-4
d_gene: TRBD1
abundance: -
v_gene: TRBV5-1
CDR3nt: TGCGCCAGCAGCTTGACAGGGGGCGCCAAAAACATTCAGTACTTC
CDR3aa: CASSLTGGAKNIQYF

j_gene: TRBJ2-1
d_gene: TRBD1
abundance: -
v_gene: TRBV9
CDR3nt: TGTGCCAGCAGCGCCTGGGGACAGGGAGCGGGCGAGCAGTTCTTC
CDR3aa: CASSAWGQGAGEQFF

j_gene: TRBJ1-5
d_gene: TRBD1
abundance: -
v_gene: TRBV10-3
CDR3nt: TGTGCCATCAGACAGGGGGCGCGGAATCAGCCCCAGCATTTT
CDR3aa: CAIRQGARNQPQHF

j_gene: TRBJ1-2
d_gene: -
abundance: -
v_gene: TRBV24-1
CDR3nt: TGTGCCACCAGTGACCCTTTAGTATATGGCTACACCTTC
CDR3aa: CATSDPLVYGYTF

j_gene: TRBJ1-4
d_gene: TRBD1
abundance: once
v_gene: TRBV4-1
CDR3nt: TGCGCCAGCAGCCCCGGGACAGCTAATGAAAAACTGTTTTTT
CDR3aa: CASSPGTANEKLFF

j_gene: TRBJ1-4
d_gene: -
abundance: -
v_gene: TRBV10-3
CDR3nt: TGTGCCATCAGTGAGCCCCGTGAAAAACTGTTTTTT
CDR3aa: CAISEPREKLFF

j_gene: TRBJ2-7
d_gene: -
abundance: -
v_gene: TRBV6-5
CDR3nt: TGTGCCAGCAGTTACTCGGGCAGGGGAAACGAGCAGTACTTC
CDR3aa: CASSYSGRGNEQYF

j_gene: TRBJ2-1
d_gene: -
abundance: -
v_gene: TRBV2
CDR3nt: TGTGCCAGCAGTGAAGAGCTGATCTACAATGAGCAGTTCTTC
CDR3aa: CASSEELIYNEQFF

j_gene: TRBJ2-6
d_gene: TRBD2
abundance: -
v_gene: TRBV11-2
CDR3nt: TGTGCCAGCAGCCCCCGCGGGGGGCTTACTGAGGCCAACGTCCTGACTTTC
CDR3aa: CASSPRGGLTEANVLTF

j_gene: TRBJ2-1
d_gene: -
abundance: -
v_gene: TRBV9
CDR3nt: TGTGCCAGCAGCGCCCCCCTCTATCGGAGTAGGTACAATGAGCAGTTCTTC
CDR3aa: CASSAPLYRSRYNEQFF

j_gene: TRBJ1-2
d_gene: -
abundance: -
v_gene: TRBV10-3
CDR3nt: TGTGCCATCAGGGGGGCCATAGCTAACTATGGCTACACCTTC
CDR3aa: CAIRGAIANYGYTF

j_gene: TRBJ1-2
d_gene: -
abundance: -
v_gene: TRBV10-3
CDR3nt: TGTGCCATCAGTGAGGACAGTAGATATGGCTACACCTTC
CDR3aa: CAISEDSRYGYTF

j_gene: TRBJ1-2
d_gene: -
abundance: once
v_gene: TRBV29-1
CDR3nt: TGCAGCGTTGCCCTCGGTAGGGGCGCTATTTATGGCTACACCTTC
CDR3aa: CSVALGRGAIYGYTF

j_gene: TRBJ2-2
d_gene: TRBD2
abundance: -
v_gene: TRBV20-1
CDR3nt: TGCAGTGCTAGTGGACTAGCGGGAGCAGTGGGCACCGGGGAGCTGTTTTTT
CDR3aa: CSASGLAGAVGTGELFF

j_gene: TRBJ1-1
d_gene: TRBD1
abundance: -
v_gene: TRBV9
CDR3nt: TGTGCCAGCAGCGCAAGACAGGGTTCGAACACTGAAGCTTTCTTT
CDR3aa: CASSARQGSNTEAFF

j_gene: TRBJ2-5
d_gene: TRBD2
abundance: -
v_gene: TRBV11-2
CDR3nt: TGTGCCAGCAGCTCTAGCGGGAGGAGCGAGACCCAGTACTTC
CDR3aa: CASSSSGRSETQYF

j_gene: TRBJ2-2
d_gene: -
abundance: -
v_gene: TRBV19
CDR3nt: TGTGCCAGTAGTTTCCGGGGTGGGACCGGGGAGCTGTTTTTT
CDR3aa: CASSFRGGTGELFF

j_gene: TRBJ2-5
d_gene: TRBD2
abundance: once
v_gene: TRBV24-1
CDR3nt: TGTGCCACCAGTGACCGCGGACTGGGGGGGGAGACCCAGTACTTC
CDR3aa: CATSDRGLGGETQYF

j_gene: TRBJ2-2
d_gene: TRBD1
abundance: once
v_gene: TRBV27
CDR3nt: TGTGCCAGCAGTAGCGCAGGGGGTAGAGCGAATTCCGGGGAGCTGTTTTTT
CDR3aa: CASSSAGGRANSGELFF

j_gene: TRBJ2-3
d_gene: TRBD2
abundance: -
v_gene: TRBV7-3
CDR3nt: TGTGCCAGCAGCTTCCGAGGGGCGGGAGCAGATACGCAGTATTTT
CDR3aa: CASSFRGAGADTQYF

j_gene: TRBJ2-7
d_gene: TRBD1
abundance: -
v_gene: TRBV28
CDR3nt: TGTGCCAGCACCCCAAGTGGACAGGGGGGCCACGAGCAGTACTTC
CDR3aa: CASTPSGQGGHEQYF

j_gene: TRBJ2-4
d_gene: TRBD2
abundance: -
v_gene: TRBV27
CDR3nt: TGTGCCAGCAGTTTAGACCCGGGGGGTCTAGCCAAAAACATTCAGTACTTC
CDR3aa: CASSLDPGGLAKNIQYF

j_gene: TRBJ1-5
d_gene: -
abundance: -
v_gene: TRBV28
CDR3nt: TGTGCCAGCAGCAACAGGGATATTCAGCCCCAGCATTTT
CDR3aa: CASSNRDIQPQHF

j_gene: TRBJ1-4
d_gene: -
abundance: once
v_gene: TRBV9
CDR3nt: TGTGCCAGCAGCACTAGCAGCCTGCCTAATGAAAAACTGTTTTTT
CDR3aa: CASSTSSLPNEKLFF

j_gene: TRBJ2-7
d_gene: TRBD1
abundance: -
v_gene: TRBV7-8
CDR3nt: TGTGCCAGCAGCCGGGACAGTTCACTCTCCTACGAGCAGTACTTC
CDR3aa: CASSRDSSLSYEQYF

j_gene: TRBJ1-2
d_gene: -
abundance: -
v_gene: TRBV12-3/TRBV12-4
CDR3nt: TGTGCCAGCACCACACAGGGATATGGCTACACCTTC
CDR3aa: CASTTQGYGYTF

j_gene: TRBJ2-1
d_gene: TRBD2
abundance: -
v_gene: TRBV9
CDR3nt: TGTGCCAGCAGCGTATTGACTAGCGGTTACAATGAGCAGTTCTTC
CDR3aa: CASSVLTSGYNEQFF

j_gene: TRBJ2-7
d_gene: -
abundance: -
v_gene: TRBV7-2
CDR3nt: TGTGCCAGCAGCCCCTACGGGGGCTCCTACGAGCAGTACTTC
CDR3aa: CASSPYGGSYEQYF

j_gene: TRBJ1-2
d_gene: TRBD1
abundance: -
v_gene: TRBV2
CDR3nt: TGTGCCAGCAGTGGAGGGACAGGGGGCGACTATGGCTACACCTTC
CDR3aa: CASSGGTGGDYGYTF